This T cell receptor (beta chain) emerged from a study of cytomegalovirus exposure and HLA in healthy donors. Whole-study findings and limits: A previous analysis found most TCR beta V segments productive roughly 87% or roughly 30% of the time. As a later analysis showed, a missense DCLRE1C variant was linked to trimming of TCR beta V- and J-genes. In a later analysis, the majority of CMV-associated beta chains seemingly showed HLA restriction.

Germline V lookup: CDR1 SQVTM, CDR2 ANQGSEA. There are 12 residues in the CDR3. With regard to this clone: Its antigen is unknown. One end of the junction does not line up with germline, which may come from a read error.

The PCR contained 60 Vbeta and 13 Jbeta primers. Original processing methods: There were about 80 million unique TCR beta chains by a later count, and about 12 million of them were shared. The method was immunoSEQ multiplex PCR; TCRdb's version includes in-frame clones alone and lacks a portion of them. For V, J and clone size, that table is used; D and trimming come from the DNA. Here the sample spans roughly 170,000 clones, 84% being singletons. Sequenced input: PBMCs. This sequence was found in a girl aged 2 to 10 in good health and CMV-seropositive. The chain has TRBV29-1 and TRBJ1-2; D unresolved. The CDR3 sequence is CSVEGAEYGYTF. CDR3 DNA: TGCAGCGTCGAAGGAGCGGAGTATGGCTACACCTTC.